One sample yielded the 21 T cell receptor beta chains listed below, sequenced in a study of beta chain features in type 1 diabetes. Investigators reverse transcribed all isolated RNA, so they sequenced expressed TCRB transcripts. The table came from immunoSEQ multiplex PCR; TCRdb's copy has only in-frame clones and leaves some out. The sample lists around 300,000 clones; approximately 8% were seen once. Sequenced input: central memory CD4+ T cells from blood. The receptors derive from a young woman in good health.

The chain employs TRBV11-3 and TRBJ1-2; D is ambiguous. The CDR3 has 15 amino acids. V dropped 0 bases and J dropped 5 bases, with 13 bases sitting between them. Germline CDR1 is SGHNT and CDR2 is YENEEA. CDR3 protein: CASSLDVDRGYGYTF. As DNA, the CDR3 is TGTGCCAGCAGCTTAGATGTCGATAGAGGGTATGGCTACACCTTC.

V usage is TRBV28 and J usage is TRBJ2-6; D uncertain. The V gene lost 3 bases and the J gene lost 1 base, with 7 bases spanning the gap. The CDR3 contains 15 residues. From germline, CDR1 is MDHEN and CDR2 SYDVKM. CDR3 sequence (DNA): TGTGCCAGCAGTTTCTTTCGGTCTGGGGCCAACGTCCTGACTTTC. Its translation: CASSFFRSGANVLTF.

Only a few counts were recorded for this clone. The chain recombines TRBV7-7 with TRBJ2-1; 10 positions match TRBD2. V trimming: 5 bases; J trimming: 4 bases; junction bases outside the gene matches: 5. This CDR3 spans 15 amino acids. Germline CDR1 and CDR2: SSHAT and FNYEAQ (reference sequence). The CDR3 loop reads CASSPSLAGYNEQFF. CDR3 nucleotides: TGTGCCAGCAGCCCCTCACTAGCGGGGTACAATGAGCAGTTCTTC. Filled out from reference TRBV7-7 and TRBJ2-1, the complete variable domain reads GAGVSQSPRYKVTKRGQDVTLRCDPISSHATLYWYQQALGQGPEFLTYFNYEAQPDKSGLPSDRFSAERPEGSISTLTIQRTEQRDSAMYRCASSPSLAGYNEQFFGPGTRLTVL.

This clone was recorded a few times. This chain connects TRBV6-6 to TRBJ2-3; D is perhaps TRBD2 (6 bases). Germline V gives CDR1 MNHNY, CDR2 SVGAGI (reference sequence). Trimming shortened V by 6 bases and J by 2 bases, and 12 bases separated the two germline ends. This CDR3 contains 14 residues. The CDR3 DNA reads TGTGCCAGCAGGATTAGCGGATTCACAGATACGCAGTATTTT. Its translation: CASRISGFTDTQYF.

This chain uses TRBV2 with TRBJ1-4; possible D gene TRBD1, 6 bases. V was shortened by 11 bases and J by 8 bases, with 18 bases between the two germline ends. The germline CDR1 and CDR2 sequences are SNHLY and FYNNEI. The CDR3 is 13 residues long. The CDR3 DNA follows: TGTGCCTCGAGTACGGGACACTGGGAAAAACTGTTTTTT. Its translation: CASSTGHWEKLFF.

This clone has just a few counts. The chain is built from TRBV5-6 and TRBJ1-2; tentatively, D is TRBD1 (6 bases). V gave up 1 base and J gave up 13 bases, with 14 bases separating them. The CDR3 runs 12 residues. CDR1 and CDR2 from the germline V gene are SGHDT and YYEEEE. As DNA, the CDR3 is TGTGCCAGCAGCTTGCCCTTACAGGGAACCACCTTC. Translation: CASSLPLQGTTF.

V gene TRBV7-9 combines with J gene TRBJ1-6; 9 bases are shared with TRBD1. The J segment lost 13 bases and the V segment lost 2 bases, leaving 9 bases of the junction unmatched. Germline values: CDR1 SEHNR, CDR2 FQNEAQ (reference sequence). This CDR3 is 15 amino acids long. For the CDR3, the DNA is TGTGCCAGCAGCTTACTCCGGACAGGGGACGACCCCCTCCACTTT. Protein sequence: CASSLLRTGDDPLHF.

This clone showed up just a few times. The V gene is TRBV4-2, the J gene TRBJ1-2, with 11 bases matching TRBD1. Per germline, CDR1 LGHNA and CDR2 YNFKEQ. V shed 0 bases and J 12 bases; nucleotides not matched to a gene: 6. The length of the CDR3 is 14 residues. Here the CDR3 reads CASSQDPGQGEHTF. As DNA, the CDR3 is TGTGCCAGCAGCCAAGATCCGGGACAGGGGGAACACACCTTC.

This chain links TRBV11-1 with TRBJ2-4; D call uncertain. V shed 2 bases and J shed 8 bases, with 4 bases lying between them. Germline lookup yields CDR1 SGHAT and CDR2 FQDESV (reference sequence). The CDR3 spans 11 residues. The DNA of the CDR3 is TGTGCCAGCAGCTTACAGGACATTCAGTACTTC. Translating it yields CASSLQDIQYF.

The sample holds a few counts of this clone. This chain's CDR3 is CASSIGPYEQYF. The CDR3 DNA is TGTGCCAGTAGTATAGGCCCTTATGAGCAGTACTTC. This chain joins TRBV19 and TRBJ2-7; D is uncertain. CDR1 and CDR2 from the germline V gene are LNHDA and SQIVND (reference sequence). Between the trimmed V and J ends, which lost 1 base and 7 bases, there was a span of 8 bases. This CDR3 region has 12 residues.

On this clone itself: A much more abundant neighbour one base away suggests this may be a read error. The chain couples TRBV9 to TRBJ2-3; 7 bases are shared with TRBD1. V shed 4 bases and J 1 base; nucleotides not matched to a gene: 3. The germline V gene encodes CDR1 SGDLS and CDR2 YYNGEE. The CDR3 is 14 amino acids. CDR3 nucleotide sequence: TGTGCCAGCAGCCCCGGGACAGGCACAGATACGCAGTATTTT. This sequence encodes CASSPGTGTDTQYF. Full variable domain (outside the CDR3, taken from reference TRBV9 and TRBJ2-3): DSGVTQTPKHLITATGQRVTLRCSPRSGDLSVYWYQQSLDQGLQFLIQYYNGEERAKGNILERFSAQQFPDLHSELNLSSLELGDSALYFCASSPGTGTDTQYFGPGTRLTVL.

Only a few counts were recorded for this clone. The chain carries TRBV30 and TRBJ1-3; D is ambiguous. The germline V and J ends were trimmed by 1 base and 0 bases, with 10 bases remaining between them. From germline, CDR1 is GTSNPN and CDR2 SVGIG (reference sequence). CDR3 length: 15 amino acids. The DNA of the CDR3 is TGTGCCTGGAGTGGGACCGGCTACTCTGGAAACACCATATATTTT. Translation gives CAWSGTGYSGNTIYF.

The chain carries TRBV28 and TRBJ2-2; D uncertain. From germline, CDR1 is MDHEN and CDR2 SYDVKM. V lost 2 bases, J lost 0 bases, and 7 bases lay in between. This CDR3 spans 15 amino acids. The CDR3 DNA follows: TGTGCCAGCAGTTTAGCCAGTTCGAACACCGGGGAGCTGTTTTTT. Residues: CASSLASSNTGELFF.

Only a few counts were recorded for this clone. V and J are TRBV7-9 and TRBJ2-7; 8 positions agree with TRBD1. Germline V lookup: CDR1 SEHNR, CDR2 FQNEAQ (reference sequence). V gave up 6 bases and J gave up 2 bases; unmatched junction bases: 6. This CDR3 contains 14 residues. The CDR3 nucleotides read TGTGCCAGCAGTCACAGGGGGTCAGCCTACGAGCAGTACGTC. This sequence encodes CASSHRGSAYEQYV.

This clone was picked up many times. The chain employs TRBV28 and TRBJ2-1; D remains ambiguous. The CDR3 contains 15 residues. Deletions cut 6 bases from V and 7 bases from J, with 19 bases between. Germline V CDR1 and CDR2: MDHEN, SYDVKM. The CDR3 region is CASSPVNGYMNEQFF. The CDR3, as DNA: TGTGCCAGCAGCCCCGTCAATGGGTATATGAATGAGCAGTTCTTC.

This clone was counted a few times. The CDR3 bases are TGTGCCAGCAGCCCGGACGCGGGATCCTATGGCTACACCTTC. Translated, it gives CASSPDAGSYGYTF. V and J are TRBV5-5 and TRBJ1-2; no clear D. Trimming took 4 bases from V and 4 from J, leaving 14 bases between them. Germline V CDR1 and CDR2: SGHKS, YYEKEE (reference sequence). The CDR3 has 14 amino acids.

The chain is built from TRBV11-2 and TRBJ2-1, with TRBD1 as a possible D gene (5 bases). V lost 1 base and J 11 bases, leaving 9 bases between the germline ends. Germline V gene data show CDR1 as SGHAT and CDR2 as FQNNGV. This CDR3 is 12 amino acids long. CDR3 residues: CASSLGRQKQFF. CDR3 nucleotide sequence: TGTGCCAGCAGCTTAGGGCGACAGAAGCAGTTCTTC.

In its sample, this clone was seen many times. The chain couples TRBV5-6 to TRBJ2-3; D gene unclear. The CDR3 is made up of 14 amino acids. CDR1 SGHDT and CDR2 YYEEEE come from the germline V gene. V was shortened by 3 bases and J by 1 base, with 9 bases between the two germline ends. The chain's CDR3 is CASSWQQGTDTQYF. As DNA, the CDR3 is TGTGCCAGCAGCTGGCAGCAGGGCACAGATACGCAGTATTTT. Combining the CDR3 with reference TRBV5-6 and TRBJ2-3 gives the whole variable domain DAGVTQSPTHLIKTRGQQVTLRCSPKSGHDTVSWYQQALGQGPQFIFQYYEEEERQRGNFPDRFSGHQFPNYSSELNVNALLLGDSALYLCASSWQQGTDTQYFGPGTRLTVL.

The rearrangement joins TRBV5-4 to TRBJ2-7; possibly TRBD1 for D (6 bases). V shed 4 bases and J shed 0 bases, with 11 bases lying between them. The CDR3 runs to 14 residues. Germline CDR1 SGHNT, CDR2 YYREEE (reference sequence). CDR3 DNA: TGTGCCAGCAGCCCCTCAGGGGCCTCCTACGAGCAGTACGTC. It is translated as CASSPSGASYEQYV.

The gene calls are TRBV7-6 and TRBJ1-1; 9 bases line up with TRBD1. The junction had 4 bases not matched to a gene; V was cut back by 5 bases and J by 0 bases. Germline CDR1 is SGHVS and CDR2 is FNYEAQ. This CDR3 has 15 amino acids. In nucleotides, the CDR3 is TGTGCCAGCAGCCTGACAGGGGGGATGAACACTGAAGCTTTCTTT. Its protein is CASSLTGGMNTEAFF.

This chain links TRBV7-8 with TRBJ2-5; perhaps TRBD1 as D (5 bases). V gave up 0 bases and J gave up 0 bases, with 14 bases separating them. The germline V gene encodes CDR1 SGHVS and CDR2 FQNEAQ. This CDR3 is 17 amino acids long. The DNA of the CDR3 is TGTGCCAGCAGCTTAGCTCCAAGAAAGGGGTACCAAGAGACCCAGTACTTC. This translates into CASSLAPRKGYQETQYF.